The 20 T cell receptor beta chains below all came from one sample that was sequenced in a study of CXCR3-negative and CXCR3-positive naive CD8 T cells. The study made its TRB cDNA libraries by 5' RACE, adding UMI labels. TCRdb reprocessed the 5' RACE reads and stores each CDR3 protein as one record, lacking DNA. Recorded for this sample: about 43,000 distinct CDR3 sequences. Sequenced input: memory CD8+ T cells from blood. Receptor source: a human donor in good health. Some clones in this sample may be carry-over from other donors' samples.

This chain's CDR3 is CSVVLTQGRDEQYF. The V call is TRBV29-1, the J call TRBJ2-7; without DNA, the TCRdb call of TRBD1 cannot be checked. Germline V gene lookup returns CDR1 SQVTM and CDR2 ANQGSEA. The CDR3 loop spans 14 amino acids.

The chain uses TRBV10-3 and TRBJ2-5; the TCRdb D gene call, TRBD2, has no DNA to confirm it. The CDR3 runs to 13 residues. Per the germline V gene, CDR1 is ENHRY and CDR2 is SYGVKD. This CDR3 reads CAIAGLLEETQYF.

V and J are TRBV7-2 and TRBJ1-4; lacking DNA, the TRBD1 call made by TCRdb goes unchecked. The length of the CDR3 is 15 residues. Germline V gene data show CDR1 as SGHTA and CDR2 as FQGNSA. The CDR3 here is CASSLIRGGNEKLFF.

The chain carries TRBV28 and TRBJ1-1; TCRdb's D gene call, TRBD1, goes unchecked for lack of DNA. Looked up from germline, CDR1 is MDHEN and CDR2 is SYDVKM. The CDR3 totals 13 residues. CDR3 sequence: CASSLTGFAEAFF.

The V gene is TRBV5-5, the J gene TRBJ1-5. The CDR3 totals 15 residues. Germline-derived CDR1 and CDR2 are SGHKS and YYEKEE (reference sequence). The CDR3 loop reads CASSFLGSSNQPQHF.

The CDR3 is CAWSGGAGANVLTF. V usage is TRBV30 and J usage is TRBJ2-6; TCRdb indicates TRBD1, and absent DNA this call remains unverified. Looked up from germline, CDR1 is GTSNPN and CDR2 is SVGIG (reference sequence). The CDR3 sequence is 14 residues long.

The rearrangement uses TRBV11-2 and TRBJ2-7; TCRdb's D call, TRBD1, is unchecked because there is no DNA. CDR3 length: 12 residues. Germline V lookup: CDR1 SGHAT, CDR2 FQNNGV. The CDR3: CASSQNRGEQYF.

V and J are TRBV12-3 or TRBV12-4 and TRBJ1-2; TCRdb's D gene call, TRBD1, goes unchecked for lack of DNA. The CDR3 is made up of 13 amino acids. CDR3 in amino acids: CASSYGTDYGYTF.

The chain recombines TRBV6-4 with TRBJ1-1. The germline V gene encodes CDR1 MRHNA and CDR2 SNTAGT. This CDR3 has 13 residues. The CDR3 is CASSQSSNTEAFF.

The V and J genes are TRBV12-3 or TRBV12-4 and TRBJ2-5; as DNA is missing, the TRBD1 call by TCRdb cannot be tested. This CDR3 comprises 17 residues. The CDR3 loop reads CASSLPRDRGGQETQYF.

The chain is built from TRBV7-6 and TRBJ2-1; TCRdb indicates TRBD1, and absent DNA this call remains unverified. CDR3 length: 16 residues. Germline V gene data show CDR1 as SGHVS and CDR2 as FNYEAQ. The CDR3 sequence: CASSFEARGTWNEQFF. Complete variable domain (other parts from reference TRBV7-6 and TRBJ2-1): GAGVSQSPRYKVTKRGQDVALRCDPISGHVSLYWYRQALGQGPEFLTYFNYEAQQDKSGLPNDRFSAERPEGSISTLTIQRTEQRDSAMYRCASSFEARGTWNEQFFGPGTRLTVL.

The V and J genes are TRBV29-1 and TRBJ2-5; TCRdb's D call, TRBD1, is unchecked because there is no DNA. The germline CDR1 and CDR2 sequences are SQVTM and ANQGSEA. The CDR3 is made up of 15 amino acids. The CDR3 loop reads CSVEDAQGEEETQYF.

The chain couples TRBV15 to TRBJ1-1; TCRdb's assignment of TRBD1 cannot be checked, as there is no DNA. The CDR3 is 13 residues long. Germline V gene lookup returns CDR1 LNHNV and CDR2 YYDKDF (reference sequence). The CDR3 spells CATSGTGMIEAFF. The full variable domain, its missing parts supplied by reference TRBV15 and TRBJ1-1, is DAMVIQNPRYQVTQFGKPVTLSCSQTLNHNVMYWYQQKSSQAPKLLFHYYDKDFNNEADTPDNFQSRRPNTSFCFLDIRSPGLGDTAMYLCATSGTGMIEAFFGQGTRLTVV.

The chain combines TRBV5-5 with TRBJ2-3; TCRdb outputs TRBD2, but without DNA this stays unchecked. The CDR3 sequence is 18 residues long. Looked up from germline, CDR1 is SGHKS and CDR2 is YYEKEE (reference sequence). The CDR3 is CASSFRQNSGTSTDTQYF.

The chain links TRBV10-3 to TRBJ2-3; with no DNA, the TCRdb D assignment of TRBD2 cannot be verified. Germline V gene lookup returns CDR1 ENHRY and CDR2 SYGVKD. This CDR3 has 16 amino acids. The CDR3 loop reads CAISVDGGEIVDTQYF.

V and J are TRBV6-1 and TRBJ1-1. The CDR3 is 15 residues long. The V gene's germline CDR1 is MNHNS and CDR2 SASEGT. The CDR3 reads CASSEAYSMNTEAFF.

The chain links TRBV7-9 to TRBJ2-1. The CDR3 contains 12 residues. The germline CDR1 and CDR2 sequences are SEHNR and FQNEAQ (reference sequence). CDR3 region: CASSFPGNEQFF.

The CDR3 loop reads CASSLSADMAQYF. The rearrangement uses TRBV27 and TRBJ2-5. Germline CDR1 MNHEY, CDR2 SMNVEV (reference sequence). This CDR3 region has 13 residues.

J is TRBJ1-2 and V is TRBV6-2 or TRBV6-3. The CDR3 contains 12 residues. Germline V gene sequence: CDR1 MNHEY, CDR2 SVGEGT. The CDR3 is CASSYVGNGYTF.

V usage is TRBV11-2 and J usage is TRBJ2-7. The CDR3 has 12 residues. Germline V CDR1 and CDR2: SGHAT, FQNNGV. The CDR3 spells CASGGTSYEQYF.